This TCR beta chain emerged from a study of CD8+ T cells in alopecia areata. Sequencing templates came from extracted RNA that was reverse transcribed into cDNA. The assay was immunoSEQ multiplex PCR, and TCRdb's table has in-frame clones only and misses some. The table records some 110,000 clones, about 59% of them present only once. Treatment given: oral pan-JAK inhibitor, 5-10 mg twice daily. This clone was found a few times. V was pared by 1 base and J by 4 bases, with 14 bases between. The CDR3 has 14 amino acids. The germline gives CDR1 GTSNPN, CDR2 SVGIG (reference sequence). The source material was CD8+ T cells sorted from blood, sampled at week 24, from a patient treated with tofacitinib. The source is a human donor with alopecia areata. The V call is TRBV30, the J call TRBJ2-7; D gene ambiguous. The CDR3, as DNA: TGTGCCTGGAGTGGCGAACAAATCCCTTACGAGCAGTACTTC. This encodes CAWSGEQIPYEQYF.